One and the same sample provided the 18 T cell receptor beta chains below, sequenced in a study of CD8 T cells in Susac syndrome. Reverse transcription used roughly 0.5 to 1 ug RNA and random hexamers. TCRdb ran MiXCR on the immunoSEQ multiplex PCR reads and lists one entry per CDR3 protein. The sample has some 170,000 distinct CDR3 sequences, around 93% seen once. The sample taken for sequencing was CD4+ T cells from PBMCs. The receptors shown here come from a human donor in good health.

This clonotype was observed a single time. CDR3 nucleotide sequence: TGTGCCAGCAGCCCCCAGGGGGGGTACACTGAAGCTTTCTTT. Encoded protein: CASSPQGGYTEAFF. V is TRBV7-3 and J is TRBJ1-1; 7 nucleotides line up with TRBD1. V dropped 5 bases and J dropped 3; count of bases not matched to a gene: 6. The CDR3 has 14 residues. Germline CDR1 SGHTA, CDR2 FQGTGA.

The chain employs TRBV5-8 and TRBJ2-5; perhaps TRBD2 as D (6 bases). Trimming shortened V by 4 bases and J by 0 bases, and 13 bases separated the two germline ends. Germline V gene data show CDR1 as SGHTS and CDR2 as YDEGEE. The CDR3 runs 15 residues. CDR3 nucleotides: TGTGCCAGCAGCAGAACTGGGGGGTACCAAGAGACCCAGTACTTC. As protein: CASSRTGGYQETQYF.

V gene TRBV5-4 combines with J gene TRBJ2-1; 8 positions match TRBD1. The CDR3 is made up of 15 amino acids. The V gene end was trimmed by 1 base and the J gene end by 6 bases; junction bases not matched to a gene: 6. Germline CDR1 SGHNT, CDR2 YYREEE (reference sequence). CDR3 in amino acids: CASSLWQGAGNEQFF. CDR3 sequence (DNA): TGTGCCAGCAGCTTGTGGCAGGGGGCTGGCAATGAGCAGTTCTTC.

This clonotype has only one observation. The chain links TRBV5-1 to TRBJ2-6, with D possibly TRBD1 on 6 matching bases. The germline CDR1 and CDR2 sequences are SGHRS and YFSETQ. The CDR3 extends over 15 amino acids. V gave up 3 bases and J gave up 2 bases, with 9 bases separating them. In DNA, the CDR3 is TGCGCCAGCAGCTCTGGACAGACTGGGGCCAACGTCCTGACTTTC. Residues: CASSSGQTGANVLTF.

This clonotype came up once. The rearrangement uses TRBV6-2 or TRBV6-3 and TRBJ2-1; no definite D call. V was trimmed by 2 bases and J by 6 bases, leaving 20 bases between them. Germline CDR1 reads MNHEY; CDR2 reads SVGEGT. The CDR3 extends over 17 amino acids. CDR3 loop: CASSYQSKLQRSNEQFF. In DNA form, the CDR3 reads TGTGCCAGCAGTTACCAATCTAAACTCCAGAGAAGCAATGAGCAGTTCTTC.

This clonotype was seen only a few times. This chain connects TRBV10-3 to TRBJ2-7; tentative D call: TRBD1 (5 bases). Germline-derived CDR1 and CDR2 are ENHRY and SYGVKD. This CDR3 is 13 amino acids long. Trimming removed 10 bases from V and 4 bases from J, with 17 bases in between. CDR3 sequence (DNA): TGTGCCACAAAGGGGCAGGGTGGATACGAGCAGTACTTC. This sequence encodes CATKGQGGYEQYF.

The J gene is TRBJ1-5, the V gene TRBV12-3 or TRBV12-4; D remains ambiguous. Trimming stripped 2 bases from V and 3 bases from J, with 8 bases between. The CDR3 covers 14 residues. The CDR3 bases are TGTGCCAGCAGTTTAAGTGTCTCCAATCAGCCCCAGCATTTT. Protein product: CASSLSVSNQPQHF.

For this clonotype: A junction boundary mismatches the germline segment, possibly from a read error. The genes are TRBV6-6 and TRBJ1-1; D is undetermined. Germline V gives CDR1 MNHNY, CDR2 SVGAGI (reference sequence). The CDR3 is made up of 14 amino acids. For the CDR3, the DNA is TGTGCCAGCAGTTACTCGGCGGGAGGCGCTGAAGTTTTCTTT. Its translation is CASSYSAGGAEVFF.

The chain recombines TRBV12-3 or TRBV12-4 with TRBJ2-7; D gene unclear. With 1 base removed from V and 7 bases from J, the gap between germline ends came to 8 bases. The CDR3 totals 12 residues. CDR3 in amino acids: CASSLGTREQYF. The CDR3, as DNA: TGTGCCAGCAGTTTAGGGACGAGGGAGCAGTACTTC.

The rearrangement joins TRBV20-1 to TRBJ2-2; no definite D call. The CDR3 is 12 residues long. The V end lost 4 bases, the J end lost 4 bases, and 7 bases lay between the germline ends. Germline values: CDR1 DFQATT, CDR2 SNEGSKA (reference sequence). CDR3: CSATRSTGELFF. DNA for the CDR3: TGCAGTGCTACCCGCAGCACCGGGGAGCTGTTTTTT.

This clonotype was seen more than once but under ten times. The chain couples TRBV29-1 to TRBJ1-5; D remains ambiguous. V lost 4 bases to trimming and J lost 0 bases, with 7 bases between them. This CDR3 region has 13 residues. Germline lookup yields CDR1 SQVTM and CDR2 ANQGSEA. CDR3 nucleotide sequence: TGCAGCGTTGGCGGGTATAGCAATCAGCCCCAGCATTTT. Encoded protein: CSVGGYSNQPQHF.

The DNA of the CDR3 is TGTGCCAGCAGCTTAGCGTTGGATACCACCGGGGAGCTGTTTTTT. Translated: CASSLALDTTGELFF. This chain uses TRBV11-1 with TRBJ2-2, with D uncertain. CDR1 SGHAT and CDR2 FQDESV come from the germline V gene (reference sequence). Trimming left V 0 bases short and J 4 bases short, with 9 bases between. This CDR3 has 15 residues.

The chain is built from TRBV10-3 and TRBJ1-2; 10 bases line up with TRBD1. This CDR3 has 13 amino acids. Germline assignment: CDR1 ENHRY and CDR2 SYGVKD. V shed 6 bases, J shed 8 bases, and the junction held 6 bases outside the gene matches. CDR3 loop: CAIRGDRGRGYTF. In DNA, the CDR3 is TGTGCCATCAGGGGGGACAGGGGACGGGGCTACACCTTC.

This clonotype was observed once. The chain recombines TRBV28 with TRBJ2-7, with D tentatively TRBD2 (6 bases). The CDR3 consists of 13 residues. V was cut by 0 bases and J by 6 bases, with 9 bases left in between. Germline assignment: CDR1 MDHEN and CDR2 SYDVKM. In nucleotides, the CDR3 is TGTGCCAGCAGTTTATGGGGGGGTGGCGAGCAGTACTTC. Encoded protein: CASSLWGGGEQYF.

CDR3 amino acids: CASSYSYGGTANTEAFF. The CDR3 DNA sequence: TGTGCCAGCAGTTACTCCTATGGGGGTACTGCGAACACTGAAGCTTTCTTT. The V and J genes are TRBV6-5 and TRBJ1-1; maybe TRBD1 (5 bases). V shed 0 bases and J shed 1 base, with 15 bases lying between them. The CDR3 consists of 17 residues. Germline lookup yields CDR1 MNHEY and CDR2 SVGAGI.

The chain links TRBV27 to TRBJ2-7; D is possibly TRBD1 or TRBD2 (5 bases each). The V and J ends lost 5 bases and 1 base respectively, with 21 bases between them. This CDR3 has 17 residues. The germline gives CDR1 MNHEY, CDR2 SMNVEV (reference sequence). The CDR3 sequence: CASSPGTGFRKSYEQYF. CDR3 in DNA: TGTGCCAGCAGTCCAGGGACGGGGTTTCGGAAGTCCTACGAGCAGTACTTC.

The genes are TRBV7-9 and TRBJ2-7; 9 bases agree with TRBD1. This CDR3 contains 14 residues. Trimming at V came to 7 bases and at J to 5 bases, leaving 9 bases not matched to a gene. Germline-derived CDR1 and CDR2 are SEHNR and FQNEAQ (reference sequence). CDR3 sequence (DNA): TGTGCCAGCACTCGACAGGGGGGTTTCGACGAGCAGTACTTC. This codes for CASTRQGGFDEQYF.

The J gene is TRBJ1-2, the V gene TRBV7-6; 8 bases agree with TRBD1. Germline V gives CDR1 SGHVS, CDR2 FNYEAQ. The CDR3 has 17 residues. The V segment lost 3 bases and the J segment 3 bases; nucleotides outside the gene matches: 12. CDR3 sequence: CASSFTKDRDRHYGYTF. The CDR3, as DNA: TGTGCCAGCAGCTTTACCAAGGACCGGGACAGGCACTATGGCTACACCTTC.